Shown below are 3 T cell receptor beta chains from a single sample sequenced in a study of T cell changes during pregnancy in multiple sclerosis. The data were produced by immunoSEQ multiplex PCR, yet TCRdb's version contains in-frame clones alone and is incomplete. The table shows 90,000 to 120,000 clones, with roughly 90% occurring only once. This material consisted of peripheral blood, taken in the third trimester of pregnancy. The source is a female donor in good health, enrolled as a control in a pregnancy study.

The gene calls are TRBV30 and TRBJ2-3; possible D gene TRBD1, 8 bases. The CDR3 totals 15 residues. Trimming removed 4 bases from V and 3 bases from J, with 17 bases in between. The germline V gene has CDR1 GTSNPN and CDR2 SVGIG (reference sequence). CDR3 sequence: CAWTATGGGTDTQYF. CDR3 nucleotides: TGTGCCTGGACCGCAACAGGGGGGGGGACAGATACGCAGTATTTT.

The chain has TRBV6-1 and TRBJ1-3, with D tentatively TRBD1 (5 bases). Germline CDR1 MNHNS, CDR2 SASEGT. Trimming removed 4 bases from V and 2 bases from J, with 15 bases in between. This CDR3 spans 16 amino acids. The CDR3 DNA reads TGTGCCAGCAGTGGCAAATTGCAGGGTACTGGAAACACCATATATTTT. As protein: CASSGKLQGTGNTIYF.

The rearrangement uses TRBV6-1 and TRBJ1-2; a possible D gene is TRBD1 (6 bases). Germline V gene lookup returns CDR1 MNHNS and CDR2 SASEGT. The V end lost 4 bases, the J end lost 6 bases, and 12 bases lay between the germline ends. The CDR3 length is 13 residues. In DNA form, the CDR3 reads TGTGCCAGCAGTGCAGGGGCCAATAATGGCTACACCTTC. Its protein is CASSAGANNGYTF.